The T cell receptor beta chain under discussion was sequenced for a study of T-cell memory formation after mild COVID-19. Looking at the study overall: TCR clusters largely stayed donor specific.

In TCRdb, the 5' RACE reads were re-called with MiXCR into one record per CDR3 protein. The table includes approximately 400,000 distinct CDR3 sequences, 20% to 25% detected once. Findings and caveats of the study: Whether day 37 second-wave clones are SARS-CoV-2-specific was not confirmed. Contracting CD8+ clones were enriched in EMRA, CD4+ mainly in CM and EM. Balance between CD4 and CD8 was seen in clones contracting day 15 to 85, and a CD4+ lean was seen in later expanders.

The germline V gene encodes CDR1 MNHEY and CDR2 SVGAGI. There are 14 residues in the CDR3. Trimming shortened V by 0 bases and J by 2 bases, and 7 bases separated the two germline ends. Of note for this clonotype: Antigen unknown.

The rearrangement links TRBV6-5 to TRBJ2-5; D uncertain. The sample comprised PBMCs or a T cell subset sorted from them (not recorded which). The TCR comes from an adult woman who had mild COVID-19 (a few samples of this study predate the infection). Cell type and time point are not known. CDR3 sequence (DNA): TGTGCCAGCAGTTACTCTTGGGCACAAGAGACCCAGTACTTC. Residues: CASSYSWAQETQYF.